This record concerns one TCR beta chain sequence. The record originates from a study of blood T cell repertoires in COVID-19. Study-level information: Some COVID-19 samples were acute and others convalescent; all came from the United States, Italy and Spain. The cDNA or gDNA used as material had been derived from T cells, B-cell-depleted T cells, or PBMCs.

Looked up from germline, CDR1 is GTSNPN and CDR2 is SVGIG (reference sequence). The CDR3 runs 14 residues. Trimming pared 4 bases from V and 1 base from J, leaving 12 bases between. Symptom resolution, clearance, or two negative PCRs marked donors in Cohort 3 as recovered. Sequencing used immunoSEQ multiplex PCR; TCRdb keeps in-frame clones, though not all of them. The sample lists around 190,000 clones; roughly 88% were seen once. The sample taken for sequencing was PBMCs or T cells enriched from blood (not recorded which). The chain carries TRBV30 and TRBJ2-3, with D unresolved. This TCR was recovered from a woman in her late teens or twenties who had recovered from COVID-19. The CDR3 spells CAWIRSLRTDTQYF. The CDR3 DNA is TGTGCCTGGATTAGATCGCTACGCACAGATACGCAGTATTTT. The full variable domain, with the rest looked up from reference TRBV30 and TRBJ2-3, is SQTIHQWPATLVQPVGSPLSLECTVEGTSNPNLYWYRQAAGRGLQLLFYSVGIGQISSEVPQNLSASRPQDRQFILSSKKLLLSDSGFYLCAWIRSLRTDTQYFGPGTRLTVL.